The present T cell receptor beta chain was sequenced within a study of blood T cell repertoires in COVID-19. Study as a whole: T cells, B-cell-depleted T cells, or PBMCs provided the cDNA or gDNA that served as material.

It was during active infection that Seattle patients were enrolled and then longitudinally followed. Original methodology: Counts of nucleated cells, estimated from reference gene primer amplification, were obtained. Assay: immunoSEQ multiplex PCR; the TCRdb copy retains only in-frame clones and omits some. V, J and clone size were drawn from that table, and D and trimming were deduced from the DNA. The data hold around 180,000 clones, with about four fifths observed a single time. Sequencing input: peripheral blood. The clonotype was recovered from a woman of 80 years or more with COVID-19, enrolled during active disease.

CDR3: CASSSFGTSIADTQYF. CDR3 in DNA: TGTGCCAGCAGCTCCTTCGGGACATCGATCGCAGATACGCAGTATTTT. The gene calls are TRBV5-8 and TRBJ2-3, with D tentatively TRBD1 (6 bases). This CDR3 spans 16 amino acids. The ends were cut back, 3 bases at V and 4 bases at J, with 18 bases in the middle. Per the germline V gene, CDR1 is SGHTS and CDR2 is YDEGEE.